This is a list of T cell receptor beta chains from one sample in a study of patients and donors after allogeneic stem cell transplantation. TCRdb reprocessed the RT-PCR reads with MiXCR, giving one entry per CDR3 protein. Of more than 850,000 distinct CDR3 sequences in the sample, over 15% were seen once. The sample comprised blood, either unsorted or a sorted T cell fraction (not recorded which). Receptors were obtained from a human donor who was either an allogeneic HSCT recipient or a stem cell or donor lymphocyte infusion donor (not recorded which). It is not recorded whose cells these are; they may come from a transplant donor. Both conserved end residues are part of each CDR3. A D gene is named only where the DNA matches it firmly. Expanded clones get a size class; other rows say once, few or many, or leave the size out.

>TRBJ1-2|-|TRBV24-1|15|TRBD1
CATSDPSGTGLGYTF
TGTGCCACCAGTGACCCGTCCGGGACAGGGCTTGGCTACACCTTC
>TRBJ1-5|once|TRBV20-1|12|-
CSASGYRQPQHF
TGCAGTGCTAGTGGTTATAGGCAGCCCCAGCATTTT
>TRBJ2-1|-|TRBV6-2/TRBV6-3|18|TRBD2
CASSYLGTSGGPYNEQFF
TGTGCCAGCAGTTATCTGGGGACTAGCGGGGGACCCTACAATGAGCAGTTCTTC
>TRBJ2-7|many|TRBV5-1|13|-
CASNQGPSYEQYF
TGCGCCAGCAATCAGGGACCATCCTACGAGCAGTACTTC
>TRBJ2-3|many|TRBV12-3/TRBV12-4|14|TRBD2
CASVFGTNTDTQYF
TGTGCCAGCGTATTCGGGACTAACACAGATACGCAGTATTTT
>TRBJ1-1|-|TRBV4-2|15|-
CASSQEAVLNTEAFF
TGTGCCAGCAGCCAAGAAGCGGTACTGAACACTGAAGCTTTCTTT
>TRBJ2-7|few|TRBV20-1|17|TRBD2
CSAREGFGAGDSYEQYF
TGCAGTGCTAGAGAAGGTTTCGGGGCGGGAGACTCCTACGAGCAGTACTTC
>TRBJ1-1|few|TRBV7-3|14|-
CASSLKSGATEAFF
TGTGCCAGCAGCTTAAAGTCTGGGGCCACTGAAGCTTTCTTT
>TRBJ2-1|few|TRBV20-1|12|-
CSPWTTTNEQFF
TGCAGTCCCTGGACTACTACCAATGAGCAGTTCTTC
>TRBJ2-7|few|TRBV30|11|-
CAWSLGLAVYF
TGTGCCTGGAGTCTCGGGCTAGCTGTGTACTTC
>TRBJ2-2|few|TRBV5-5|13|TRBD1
CASSSTGAGELFF
TGTGCCAGCAGCTCCACAGGGGCCGGGGAGCTGTTTTTT
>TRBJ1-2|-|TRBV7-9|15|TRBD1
CASSRSTGANYGYTF
TGTGCCAGCAGCCGTTCGACAGGGGCGAACTATGGCTACACCTTC
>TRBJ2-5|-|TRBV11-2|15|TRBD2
CASSSGLAGMETQYF
TGTGCCAGCAGCTCTGGACTAGCGGGAATGGAGACCCAGTACTTC
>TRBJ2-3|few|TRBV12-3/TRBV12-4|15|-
CASRMEGGDTDTQYF
TGTGCCAGCAGGATGGAGGGGGGGGACACAGATACGCAGTATTTT
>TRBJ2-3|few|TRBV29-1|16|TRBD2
CSVGGFSGGVTDTQYF
TGCAGCGTTGGAGGGTTTAGCGGGGGGGTAACAGATACGCAGTATTTT
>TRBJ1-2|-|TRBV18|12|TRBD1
CASSPGDRGYTF
TGTGCCAGCTCACCAGGGGACAGGGGCTACACCTTC
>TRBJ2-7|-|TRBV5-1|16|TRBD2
CASSLVLTSGYYEQYF
TGCGCCAGCAGCTTGGTCTTGACTAGCGGATACTACGAGCAGTACTTC
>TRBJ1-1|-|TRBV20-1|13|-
CSARDGAQPEAFF
TGCAGTGCTAGAGATGGCGCACAGCCTGAAGCTTTCTTT
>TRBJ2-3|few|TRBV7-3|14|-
CASRSRKGTDTQYF
TGTGCCAGCAGGTCCCGGAAAGGCACAGATACGCAGTATTTT
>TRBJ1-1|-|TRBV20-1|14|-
CSARDHTLNTEAFF
TGCAGTGCTAGAGATCATACGCTGAACACTGAAGCTTTCTTT
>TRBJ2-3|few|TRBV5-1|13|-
CASSQSQTDTQYF
TGCGCCAGCAGTCAAAGCCAGACAGATACGCAGTATTTT
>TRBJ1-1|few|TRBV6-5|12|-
CASGSRNTEAFF
TGTGCCAGCGGATCTCGGAACACTGAAGCTTTCTTT
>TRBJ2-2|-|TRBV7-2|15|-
CASSLGQTITGELFF
TGTGCCAGCAGCTTAGGTCAGACGATCACCGGGGAGCTGTTTTTT
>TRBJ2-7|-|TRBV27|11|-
CASRLRYEQYF
TGTGCCAGCAGGTTACGGTACGAGCAGTACTTC
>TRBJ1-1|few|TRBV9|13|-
CASSVAWRTEAFF
TGTGCCAGCAGCGTAGCTTGGCGAACTGAAGCTTTCTTT
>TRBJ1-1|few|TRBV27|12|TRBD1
CASNTDRGEAFF
TGTGCCAGCAACACCGACAGGGGTGAAGCTTTCTTT
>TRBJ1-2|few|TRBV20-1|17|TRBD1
CSARDSQRRGRNYGYTF
TGCAGTGCCAGAGACTCCCAGAGGAGGGGGCGAAACTATGGCTACACCTTC
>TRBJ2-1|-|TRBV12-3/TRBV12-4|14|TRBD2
CASTSLAGHNEQFF
TGTGCCAGCACTAGTCTAGCGGGACACAATGAGCAGTTCTTC
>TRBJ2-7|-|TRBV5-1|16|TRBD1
CASSFYRGPPGDEQYF
TGCGCCAGCAGCTTCTACAGGGGCCCCCCGGGCGACGAGCAGTACTTC
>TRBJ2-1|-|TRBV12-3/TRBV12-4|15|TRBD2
CASSFGLAALQEQFF
TGTGCCAGCAGTTTCGGGCTAGCGGCCCTCCAGGAGCAGTTCTTC
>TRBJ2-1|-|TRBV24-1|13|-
CATSDDSYNEQFF
TGTGCCACCAGTGATGACAGCTACAATGAGCAGTTCTTC
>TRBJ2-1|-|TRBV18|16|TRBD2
CASSRLAGDIYNEQFF
TGTGCCAGCTCGCGACTAGCGGGTGATATCTACAATGAGCAGTTCTTC
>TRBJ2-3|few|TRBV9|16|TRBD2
CASSALAGVLTDTQYF
TGTGCCAGCAGCGCCCTAGCGGGGGTCCTCACAGATACGCAGTATTTT
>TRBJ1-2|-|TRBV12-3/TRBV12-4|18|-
CASSPWGGLGLTNYGYTF
TGTGCCAGCAGTCCCTGGGGGGGGTTGGGTTTAACTAACTATGGCTACACCTTC
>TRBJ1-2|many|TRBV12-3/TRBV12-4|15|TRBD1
CASSAGTGGSYGYTF
TGTGCCAGCAGTGCCGGGACAGGGGGAAGCTATGGCTACACCTTC
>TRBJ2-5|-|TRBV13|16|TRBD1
CASSRKTGGYSETQYF
TGTGCCAGCAGCCGTAAGACAGGGGGCTATTCAGAGACCCAGTACTTC
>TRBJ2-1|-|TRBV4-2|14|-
CASSQEGAESEEFF
TGTGCCAGCAGCCAAGAGGGGGCGGAGTCGGAGGAGTTCTTC
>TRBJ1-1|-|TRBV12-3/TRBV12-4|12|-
CATAGGNTEAFF
TGTGCCACAGCCGGAGGGAACACTGAAGCTTTCTTT
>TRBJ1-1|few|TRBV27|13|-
CASSWQLNTEAFF
TGTGCCAGCAGTTGGCAGTTGAACACTGAAGCTTTCTTT
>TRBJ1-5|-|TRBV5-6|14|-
CASSQLVGNQPQHF
TGTGCCAGCAGCCAATTAGTAGGGAATCAGCCCCAGCATTTT
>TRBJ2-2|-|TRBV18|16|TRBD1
CASSLNRGVNTGELFF
TGTGCCAGCTCACTTAACAGGGGAGTGAACACCGGGGAGCTGTTTTTT
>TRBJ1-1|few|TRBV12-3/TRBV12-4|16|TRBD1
CASSSRGGTGVTEAFF
TGTGCCAGCAGTTCCCGCGGGGGGACAGGGGTCACTGAAGCTTTCTTT
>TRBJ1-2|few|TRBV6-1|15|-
CASTQKVEGTRGYTF
TGTGCCAGCACCCAAAAGGTGGAGGGAACGCGGGGCTACACCTTC
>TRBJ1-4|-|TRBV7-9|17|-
CASSLMGNGATNEKLFF
TGTGCCAGCAGCTTAATGGGGAACGGTGCAACTAATGAAAAACTGTTTTTT
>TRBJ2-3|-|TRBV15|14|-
CATSVGVGTDTQYF
TGTGCCACCAGTGTCGGGGTTGGGACAGATACGCAGTATTTT
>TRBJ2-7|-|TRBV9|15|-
CASSPQGGGGYEQYF
TGTGCCAGCAGCCCCCAAGGGGGAGGGGGCTACGAGCAGTACTTC
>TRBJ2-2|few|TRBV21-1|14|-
CASSTREYVGELFF
TGTGCCAGCAGCACCCGGGAGTATGTCGGGGAGCTGTTTTTT
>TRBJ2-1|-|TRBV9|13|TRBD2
CASDGGDYNEQFF
TGTGCCAGCGATGGGGGGGATTACAATGAGCAGTTCTTC
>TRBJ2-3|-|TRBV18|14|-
CASSPLRSTDTQYF
TGTGCCAGCTCACCGCTAAGAAGCACAGATACGCAGTATTTT
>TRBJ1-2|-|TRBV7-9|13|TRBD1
CATTGGKEDGYTF
TGTGCCACCACAGGGGGCAAGGAAGATGGCTACACCTTC
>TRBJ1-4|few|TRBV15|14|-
CATSRRVFGGKLFF
TGTGCCACCAGCAGACGGGTCTTCGGCGGAAAACTGTTTTTT
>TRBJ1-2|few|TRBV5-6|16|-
CASLPSVGAINYGYTF
TGTGCCAGCCTCCCATCTGTGGGGGCGATTAACTATGGCTACACCTTC
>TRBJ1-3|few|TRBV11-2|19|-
CASSLNETPRQGSGNTIYF
TGTGCCAGCAGTCTTAATGAAACCCCTCGCCAGGGCTCTGGAAACACCATATATTTT